This T cell receptor (beta chain) is drawn from a study of cytomegalovirus exposure and HLA in healthy donors. Study observations and caveats: The study assumed roughly uniform donor sequencing depth for presence/absence analyses.

The germline gives CDR1 SGHRS, CDR2 YFSETQ. Unmatched junction bases numbered 13, after V lost 4 bases and J lost 5 bases. The CDR3 sequence is 17 residues long. PCR amplification relied on 60 Vbeta primers (plus 13 Jbeta primers). The data were produced by immunoSEQ multiplex PCR, yet TCRdb's version contains in-frame clones alone and is incomplete. Recorded for this sample: 100,000 to 150,000 clones. A remark on this clone: Its matching antigen is unknown.

The V call is TRBV5-1, the J call TRBJ2-1, with 9 bases identical to TRBD1. The TCR comes from a woman aged 35 to 49 in good health and CMV-seronegative. Sequencing used PBMCs. The CDR3 DNA is TGCGCCAGCAGCCTAAACTTCGGGACAGGGTTAAACAATGAGCAGTTCTTC. Translation: CASSLNFGTGLNNEQFF.